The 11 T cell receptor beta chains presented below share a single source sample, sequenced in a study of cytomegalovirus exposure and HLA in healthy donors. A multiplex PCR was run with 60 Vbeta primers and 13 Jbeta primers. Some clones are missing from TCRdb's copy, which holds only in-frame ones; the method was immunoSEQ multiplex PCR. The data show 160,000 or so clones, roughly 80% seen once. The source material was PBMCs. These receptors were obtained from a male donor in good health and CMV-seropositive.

CDR3 sequence (DNA): TGTGCCAGCAGCTCTTCCAGGGGCACAGATACGCAGTATTTT. Translated: CASSSSRGTDTQYF. The chain is built from TRBV11-3 and TRBJ2-3; tentative D call: TRBD1 (5 bases). V was pared by 4 bases and J by 1 base, with 9 bases between. Germline-derived CDR1 and CDR2 are SGHNT and YENEEA. The CDR3 covers 14 residues.

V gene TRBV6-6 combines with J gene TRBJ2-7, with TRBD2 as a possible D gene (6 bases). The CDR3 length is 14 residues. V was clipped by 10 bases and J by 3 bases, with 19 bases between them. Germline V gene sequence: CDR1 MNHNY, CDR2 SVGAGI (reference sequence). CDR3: CAIASHGGDYEQYF. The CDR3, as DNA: TGTGCCATAGCTTCCCACGGGGGTGACTACGAGCAGTACTTC.

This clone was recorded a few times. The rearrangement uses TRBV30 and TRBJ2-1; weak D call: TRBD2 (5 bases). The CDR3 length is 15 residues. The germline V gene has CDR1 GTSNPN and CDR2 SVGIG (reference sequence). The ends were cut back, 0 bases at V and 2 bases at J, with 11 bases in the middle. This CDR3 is CAWSVSSVAYNEQFF. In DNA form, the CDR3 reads TGTGCCTGGAGTGTAAGTAGCGTTGCCTACAATGAGCAGTTCTTC.

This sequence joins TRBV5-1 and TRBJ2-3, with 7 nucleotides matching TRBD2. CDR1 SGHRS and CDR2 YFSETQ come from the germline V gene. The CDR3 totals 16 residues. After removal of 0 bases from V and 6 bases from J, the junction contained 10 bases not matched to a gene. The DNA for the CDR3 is TGCGCCAGCAGCTTGGGTGGAGCGGGGTCCAGGGATACGCAGTATTTT. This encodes CASSLGGAGSRDTQYF.

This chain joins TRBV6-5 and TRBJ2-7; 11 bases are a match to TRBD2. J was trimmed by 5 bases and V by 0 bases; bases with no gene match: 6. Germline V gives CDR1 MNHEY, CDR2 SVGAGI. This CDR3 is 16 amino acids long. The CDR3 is CASSYSLAGGPNEQYF. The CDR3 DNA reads TGTGCCAGCAGTTACTCGCTAGCGGGAGGACCTAACGAGCAGTACTTC.

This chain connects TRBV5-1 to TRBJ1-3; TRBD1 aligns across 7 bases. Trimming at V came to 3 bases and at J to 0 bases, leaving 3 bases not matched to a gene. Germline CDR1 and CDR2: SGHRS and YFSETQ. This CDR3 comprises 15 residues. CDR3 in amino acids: CASSSQGFSGNTIYF. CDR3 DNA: TGCGCCAGCAGCTCACAGGGGTTCTCTGGAAACACCATATATTTT.

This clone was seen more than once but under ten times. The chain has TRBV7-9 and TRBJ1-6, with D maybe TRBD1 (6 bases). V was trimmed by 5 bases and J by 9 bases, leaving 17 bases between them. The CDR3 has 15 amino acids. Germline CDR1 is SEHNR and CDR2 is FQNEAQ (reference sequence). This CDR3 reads CASSPPAQGFSPLHF. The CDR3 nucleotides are TGTGCCAGCAGCCCCCCCGCACAGGGATTTTCACCCCTCCACTTT.

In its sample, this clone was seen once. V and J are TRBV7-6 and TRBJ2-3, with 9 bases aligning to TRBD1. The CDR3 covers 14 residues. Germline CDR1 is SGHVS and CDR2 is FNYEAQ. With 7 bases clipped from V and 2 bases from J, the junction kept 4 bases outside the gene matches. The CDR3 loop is CASTQGASTDTQYF. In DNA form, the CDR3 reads TGTGCCAGCACACAGGGGGCCTCCACAGATACGCAGTATTTT.

This chain's CDR3 is CASSLDREYGYTF. CDR3 bases: TGTGCCAGCAGCTTAGACAGGGAGTATGGCTACACCTTC. The V gene is TRBV7-2, the J gene TRBJ1-2; tentative D call: TRBD1 (6 bases). Germline CDR1 reads SGHTA; CDR2 reads FQGNSA. The V and J ends lost 1 base and 5 bases respectively, with 8 bases between them. The length of the CDR3 is 13 residues.

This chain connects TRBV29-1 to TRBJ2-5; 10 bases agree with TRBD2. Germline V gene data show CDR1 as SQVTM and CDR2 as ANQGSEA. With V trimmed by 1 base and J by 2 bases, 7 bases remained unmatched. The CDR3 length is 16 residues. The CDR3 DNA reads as TGCAGCGTTGAAGGGGGAGTACTAGCGGGGCAAGAGACCCAGTACTTC. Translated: CSVEGGVLAGQETQYF. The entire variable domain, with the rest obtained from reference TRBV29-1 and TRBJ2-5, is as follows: SAVISQKPSRDICQRGTSLTIQCQVDSQVTMMFWYRQQPGQSLTLIATANQGSEATYESGFVIDKFPISRPNLTFSTLTVSNMSPEDSSIYLCSVEGGVLAGQETQYFGPGTRLLVL.

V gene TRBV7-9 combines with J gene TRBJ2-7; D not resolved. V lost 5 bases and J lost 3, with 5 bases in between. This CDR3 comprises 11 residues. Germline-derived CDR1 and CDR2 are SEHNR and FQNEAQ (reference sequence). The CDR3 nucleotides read TGTGCCAGCAGCCCCCACTACGAGCAGTACTTC. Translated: CASSPHYEQYF.